One T cell receptor beta chain is described in this entry. CDR3 length: 15 residues. The V and J ends lost 5 bases and 0 bases, in that order; junction bases with no gene match: 3. Looked up from germline, CDR1 is MRHNA and CDR2 is SNTAGT. The data are from a study of T cell changes during pregnancy in multiple sclerosis. Generated by immunoSEQ multiplex PCR, the TCRdb table keeps only in-frame clones and is missing some. The table lists just under 85,000 clones, roughly nine tenths of them singletons, with more than 2% in the top ten. The V gene is TRBV6-4, the J gene TRBJ2-3; 9 bases map to TRBD2. The receptor comes from a female donor with multiple sclerosis, enrolled in a pregnancy study. This specimen consisted of peripheral blood, obtained in the first trimester of pregnancy. CDR3 coding DNA: TGTGCCAGCAGTAGAGCGGGAGGTAGCACAGATACGCAGTATTTT. It translates to CASSRAGGSTDTQYF.